This record concerns one T cell receptor beta chain sequence. Its target is not known. The CDR3 is 13 residues long. The germline CDR1 and CDR2 sequences are GTSNPN and SVGIG (reference sequence). Trimming removed 1 base from V and 0 bases from J, with 6 bases in between. These data originate in a study of shared clonotypes between healthy human individuals. For the study at large: CD4 naive and CD4 memory each took three plates per donor, while CD8 naive took two and CD8 memory one. General observations from the study: The genetic and exposure-history diversity represented was limited by few donors.

Profiling relied on immunoSEQ multiplex PCR, and the TCRdb table lists in-frame clones only, not all of them. The sample yields under 2.5 million clones, 92% seen once. The sequence came from a man aged 18-30 years in good health. Some clones in this sample may be carry-over from other donors' samples. Sequencing used naive CD4+ T cells from PBMCs. Subset given: CD45RA+ positively selected. The chain carries TRBV30 and TRBJ1-1, with unresolved D. CDR3 DNA sequence: TGTGCCTGGAGTGGAGCTTTGAACACTGAAGCTTTCTTT. The encoded protein is CAWSGALNTEAFF.